This TCR beta chain derives from a study of T cell repertoires in cytomegalovirus infection. Across the whole study: CMV infection plus the matching HLA type was flagged by public TCR beta signatures.

The study, taken as a whole, reports: The cumulative frequency of public TCR beta families identified carriers of CMV plus the relevant HLA.

Details on this clonotype: Its antigen is undetermined.

TCRdb passed the reads through MiXCR, listing each CDR3 protein once. The sample has 200,000 or so distinct CDR3 sequences, approximately 40% seen once. Germline values: CDR1 DFQATT, CDR2 SNEGSKA (reference sequence). The CDR3 consists of 13 residues. Trimming took 5 bases from V and 6 from J; bases not matched to a gene: 9. This sample comprised CD8+ T cells from cultured PBMCs, obtained from culture after CMV antigen stimulation. The TCR sequence derives from a human donor in good health (CMV status not recorded). Some clones in this sample may be carry-over from other donors' samples. The rearrangement joins TRBV20-1 to TRBJ2-7; 8 bases match TRBD1. The CDR3 spells CSARPDREIEQYF. DNA of the CDR3: TGCAGTGCTCGCCCGGACAGGGAGATCGAGCAGTACTTC.